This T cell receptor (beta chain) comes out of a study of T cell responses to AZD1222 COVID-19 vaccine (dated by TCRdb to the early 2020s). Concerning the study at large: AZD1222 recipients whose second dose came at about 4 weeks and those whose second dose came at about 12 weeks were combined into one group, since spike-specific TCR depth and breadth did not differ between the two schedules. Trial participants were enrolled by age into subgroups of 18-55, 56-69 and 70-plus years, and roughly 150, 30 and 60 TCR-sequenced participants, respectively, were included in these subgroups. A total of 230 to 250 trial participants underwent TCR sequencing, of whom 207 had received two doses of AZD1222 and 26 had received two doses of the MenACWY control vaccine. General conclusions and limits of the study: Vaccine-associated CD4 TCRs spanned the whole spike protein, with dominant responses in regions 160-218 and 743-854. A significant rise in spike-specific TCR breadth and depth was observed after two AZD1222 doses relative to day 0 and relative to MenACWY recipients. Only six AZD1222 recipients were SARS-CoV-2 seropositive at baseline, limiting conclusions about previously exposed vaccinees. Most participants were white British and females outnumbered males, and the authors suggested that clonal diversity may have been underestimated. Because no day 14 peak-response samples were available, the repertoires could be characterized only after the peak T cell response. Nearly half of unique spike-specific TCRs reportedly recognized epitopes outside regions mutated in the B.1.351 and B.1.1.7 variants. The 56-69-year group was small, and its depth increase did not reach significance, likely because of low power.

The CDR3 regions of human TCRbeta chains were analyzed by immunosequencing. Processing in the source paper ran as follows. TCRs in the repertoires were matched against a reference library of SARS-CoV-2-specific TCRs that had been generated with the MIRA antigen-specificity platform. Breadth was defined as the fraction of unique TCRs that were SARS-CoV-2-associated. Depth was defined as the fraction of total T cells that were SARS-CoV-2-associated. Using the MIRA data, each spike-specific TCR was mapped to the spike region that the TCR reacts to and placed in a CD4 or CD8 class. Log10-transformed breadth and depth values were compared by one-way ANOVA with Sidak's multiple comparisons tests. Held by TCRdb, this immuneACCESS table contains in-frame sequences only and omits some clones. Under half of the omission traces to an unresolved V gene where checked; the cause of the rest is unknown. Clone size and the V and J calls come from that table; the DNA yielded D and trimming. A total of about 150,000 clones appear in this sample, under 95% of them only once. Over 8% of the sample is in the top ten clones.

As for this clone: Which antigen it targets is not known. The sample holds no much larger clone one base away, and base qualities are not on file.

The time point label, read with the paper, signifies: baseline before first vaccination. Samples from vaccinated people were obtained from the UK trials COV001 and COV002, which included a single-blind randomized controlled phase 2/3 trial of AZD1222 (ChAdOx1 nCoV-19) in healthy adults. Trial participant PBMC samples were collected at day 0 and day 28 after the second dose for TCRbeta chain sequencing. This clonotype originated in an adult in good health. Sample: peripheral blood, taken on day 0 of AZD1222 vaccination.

The CDR3 corresponds to CASSLGRLNYGYTF. In nucleotide form, the sequence is TGTGCCAGCAGCCTGGGACGTCTAAACTATGGCTACACCTTC. The sequence is built from TRBV7-2 and TRBJ1-2, with TRBD1 tentatively as D gene (5 bases match). Counted from cysteine to phenylalanine, this CDR3 has 14 amino acids. The only DNA kept is the CDR3, 42 bases in frame from the first base. CDR1 and CDR2 are drawn from the germline V gene: SGHTA, FQGNSA. V loses 5 bases, J loses 2 bases, and the germline ends lie 12 bases apart.